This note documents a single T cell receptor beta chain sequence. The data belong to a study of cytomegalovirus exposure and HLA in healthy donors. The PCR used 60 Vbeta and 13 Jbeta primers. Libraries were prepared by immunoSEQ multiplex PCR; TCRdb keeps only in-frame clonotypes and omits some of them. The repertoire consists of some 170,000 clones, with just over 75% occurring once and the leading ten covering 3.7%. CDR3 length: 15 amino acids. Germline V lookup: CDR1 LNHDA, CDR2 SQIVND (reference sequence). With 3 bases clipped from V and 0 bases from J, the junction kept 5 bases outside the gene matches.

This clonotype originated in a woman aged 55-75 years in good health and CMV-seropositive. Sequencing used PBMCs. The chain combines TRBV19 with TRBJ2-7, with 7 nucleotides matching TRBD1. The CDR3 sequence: CASSMPGQSSYEQYF. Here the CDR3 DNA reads TGTGCCAGTAGTATGCCGGGACAGAGCTCCTACGAGCAGTACTTC.